Shown below are 4 T cell receptor beta chains from a single sample sequenced in a study of T cell responses to AZD1222 COVID-19 vaccine. The method was immunoSEQ multiplex PCR; TCRdb's version includes in-frame clones alone and lacks a portion of them. The top ten clones hold roughly 2% of a sample with some 150,000 clones, roughly 91% of them seen once. The sample here was peripheral blood, taken 28 days after the second AZD1222 dose. The receptor set was obtained from an adult who received the AZD1222 COVID-19 vaccine.

This rearrangement joins TRBV7-2 to TRBJ2-1, with 13 nucleotides matching TRBD2. After removal of 5 bases from V and 5 bases from J, the junction contained 3 bases not matched to a gene. The CDR3 has 15 amino acids. Germline-derived CDR1 and CDR2 are SGHTA and FQGNSA. Written as DNA, the CDR3 is TGTGCCAGCAGCCAGACTAGCGGGGGGAACAATGAGCAGTTCTTC. This codes for CASSQTSGGNNEQFF.

The rearrangement links TRBV10-3 to TRBJ2-1, with D unresolved. The CDR3 is made up of 12 amino acids. Per the germline V gene, CDR1 is ENHRY and CDR2 is SYGVKD. V was clipped by 2 bases and J by 6 bases, with 5 bases between them. The CDR3 bases are TGTGCCATCAGTGAGACCCTCAATGAGCAGTTCTTC. Protein product: CAISETLNEQFF.

The chain carries TRBV18 and TRBJ1-5; D gene uncertain. The CDR3 is 14 amino acids. Per the germline V gene, CDR1 is KGHSH and CDR2 is LQKENI. V was clipped by 4 bases and J by 1 base, with 8 bases between them. The CDR3 region is CASSRDDSNQPQHF. CDR3 DNA sequence: TGTGCCAGCTCACGAGACGACAGCAATCAGCCCCAGCATTTT.

DNA of the CDR3: TGTGCCAGCAGTTACCGGGGAACACGGGGGGACTACGAGCAGTACTTC. Amino acids: CASSYRGTRGDYEQYF. The chain combines TRBV6-5 with TRBJ2-7; 7 nucleotides agree with TRBD2. The CDR3 runs 16 residues. Germline-derived CDR1 and CDR2 are MNHEY and SVGAGI. J gave up 3 bases and V 2 bases, and 10 bases lay outside the gene matches.